This T cell receptor (beta chain) originates from a study of shared clonotypes between healthy human individuals (dated by TCRdb to between 2020 and 2021). At the level of the whole study: The cohort comprised a couple of women and three men aged 18 to 49 years. Blood TCR repertoires of roughly five healthy adults were deeply sequenced to estimate repertoire size and the extent of clonotype sharing between individuals. Per donor, leukapheresis produced somewhere between about 0.94 and 9.5 billion PBMCs. Libraries were prepared and TCR repertoires were sequenced by different laboratories using diverse techniques, in order to increase sequencing depth and limit assay-specific biases. For each donor, CD4 naive and CD4 memory were each given three plates, CD8 naive was given two plates, and CD8 memory was given one plate.

About this clone itself: The antigen this receptor binds is unknown. Per-base qualities were not stored, and no clone one base away is much larger.

The donors were healthy, HIV-negative adults who had no recently reported acute infections or vaccinations. Every donor was a Caucasian adult residing in Nashville, Tennessee, USA. Magnetic negative selection was used to enrich CD4+ T cells, after which naive cells were positively selected on CD45RA and the negative fraction became the memory subset. Blood was obtained by leukapheresis, after which PBMCs were separated by Ficoll-Histopaque density gradient centrifugation and cryopreserved in liquid nitrogen vapor phase. Analytical flow cytometry was used to check the purity and quantity of every magnetically sorted T cell population. Each sorted fraction had its genomic DNA isolated and then quantified by UV absorbance on a Nanodrop 2000c. Results and caveats for the whole study, not just this receptor: Sampling was restricted to blood, and TCR repertoires in tissue are likely to differ from TCR repertoires in blood. Based on pairwise subsampling, the degree of clonotype sharing among donors was expected to be affected by sequencing depth. Naive subsets generally had larger estimated clonotype richness than memory subsets. Incomplete sequencing was indicated by rarefaction of sorted-subset datasets, despite the large sequencing depth. When a handful of donors were compared, the shared fraction of clonotypes was about 5.2% for naive CD4, 3.5% to 4% for naive CD8, 2% to 2.5% for memory CD4, and 0.4% for memory CD8. Because the study included a small number of donors, the genetic and exposure-history diversity represented was limited. Compared with non-shared clonotypes, clonotypes shared by all four sorted-subset donors had higher generation probabilities.

CDR1 MRHNA and CDR2 SNTAGT were looked up in the germline V gene. V trim: 4 bases; J trim: 6 bases; unmatched bases: 9. The CDR3 numbers 15 residues from cysteine through phenylalanine. Only the CDR3 region is kept as DNA, spanning 45 bases read in frame from base 1. Using the deep immunoSEQ assay, TCR CDR3 regions were amplified from genomic DNA by multiplex PCR. Genomic DNA extracted from each cell subset was distributed evenly over all wells of several immunoSEQ 96-well plates, and each plate served as one replicate. For sorted subsets, each replicate PCR was loaded with 200 ng genomic DNA, equivalent to about 30,000 T cell genomes. Purified libraries were measured with a Qubit 3.0 fluorometer, size-checked on a Bioanalyzer 2100, and measured again with the KAPA Library Quantification kit. Every immunoSEQ 96-well plate was sequenced on a dedicated single-read 150-cycle Illumina NextSeq 550 flow cell. Regarding the original processing steps: The immunoSEQ output contained only junctional sequences without quality scores, so filtering could not match that applied to full-length reads. To assign V/J genes and CDR3, sequences were annotated against IMGT germline references using PyIR, a Python wrapper for IgBLAST v1.9. Reads were filtered out if the reads had weak V/J assignments (E-value above 1e-6), no CDR3, stop codons, out-of-frame junctions, or ambiguous translated residues. A V3J clonotype was defined by an identical inferred V gene, J gene, and CDR3 amino acid sequence. To compute the percentage overlap between repertoires, the number of shared unique clonotypes was divided by the size of the smaller repertoire. Three approaches were used to assess repertoire richness: RTK rarefaction, the Chao1 estimator, and Recon v2.1 estimates of unobserved clonotypes. OLGA was used to compute generation probabilities for all TCRbeta clonotypes that the gDNA method yielded from a handful of donors. TCRdb limited this immuneACCESS table to in-frame rearrangements with V and J called. A share of clones is missing; checked studies link under half to unresolved V genes, and the rest is unexplained. The DNA gave D and trimming, while V, J and clone size come from that table. For this sample there are over a million clones; around 78% appear just once. Of the sample, 0.5% to 0.65% falls within the top ten clones.

Sequencing input: memory CD4+ T cells from PBMCs. This specimen's cell subset or site label, per the study, means: CD45RA-negative fraction. In this chain, TRBV6-4 is recombined with TRBJ2-7, with 10 junctional bases fitting TRBD1. The receptor was isolated from a young man in good health. Some clones in this sample may be carry-over from other donors' samples. CDR3 region: CASSVLGQGRIEQYF. The sequence in DNA is TGTGCCAGCAGTGTGTTGGGACAGGGGAGGATCGAGCAGTACTTC.